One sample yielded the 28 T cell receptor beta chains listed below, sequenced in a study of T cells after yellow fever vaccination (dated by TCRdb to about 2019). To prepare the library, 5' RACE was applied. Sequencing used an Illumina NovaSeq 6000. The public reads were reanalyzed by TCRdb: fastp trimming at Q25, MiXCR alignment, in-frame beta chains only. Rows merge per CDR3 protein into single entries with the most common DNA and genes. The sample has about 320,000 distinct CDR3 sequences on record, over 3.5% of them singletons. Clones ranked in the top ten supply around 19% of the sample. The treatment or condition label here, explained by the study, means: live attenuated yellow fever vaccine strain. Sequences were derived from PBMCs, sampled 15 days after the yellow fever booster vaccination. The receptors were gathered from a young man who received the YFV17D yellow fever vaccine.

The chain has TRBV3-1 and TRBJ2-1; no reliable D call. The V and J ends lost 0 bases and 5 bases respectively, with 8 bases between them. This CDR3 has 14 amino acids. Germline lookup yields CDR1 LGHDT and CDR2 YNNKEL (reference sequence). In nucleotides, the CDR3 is TGTGCCAGCAGCCAAGATACCGTCGACAATGAGCAGTTCTTC. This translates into CASSQDTVDNEQFF.

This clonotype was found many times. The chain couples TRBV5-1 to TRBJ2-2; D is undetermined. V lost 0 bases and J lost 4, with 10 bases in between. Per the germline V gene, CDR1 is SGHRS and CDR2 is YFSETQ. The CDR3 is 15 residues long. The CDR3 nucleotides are TGCGCCAGCAGCTTGGGCACCGCCGGCACCGGGGAGCTGTTTTTT. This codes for CASSLGTAGTGELFF.

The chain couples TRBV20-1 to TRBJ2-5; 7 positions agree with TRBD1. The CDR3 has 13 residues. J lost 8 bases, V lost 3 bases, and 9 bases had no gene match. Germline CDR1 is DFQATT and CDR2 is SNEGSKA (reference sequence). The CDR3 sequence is CSARSTGKRTQYF. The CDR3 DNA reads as TGCAGTGCTAGGTCGACAGGGAAGAGAACCCAGTACTTC.

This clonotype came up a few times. The CDR3 loop is CGKPGQGRTNEKLFF. The CDR3 nucleotides are TGCGGCAAACCGGGACAGGGCAGAACTAATGAAAAACTGTTTTTT. V gene TRBV5-1 combines with J gene TRBJ1-4; TRBD1 agrees at 9 bases. The CDR3 consists of 15 residues. Per the germline V gene, CDR1 is SGHRS and CDR2 is YFSETQ.

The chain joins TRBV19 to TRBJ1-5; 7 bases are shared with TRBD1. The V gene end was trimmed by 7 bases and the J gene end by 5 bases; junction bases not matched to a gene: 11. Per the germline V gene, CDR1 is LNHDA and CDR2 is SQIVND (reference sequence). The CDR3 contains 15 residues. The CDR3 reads CASTNDRDRYQPQHF. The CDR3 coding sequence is TGTGCCAGTACTAACGACCGGGACAGATATCAGCCCCAGCATTTT.

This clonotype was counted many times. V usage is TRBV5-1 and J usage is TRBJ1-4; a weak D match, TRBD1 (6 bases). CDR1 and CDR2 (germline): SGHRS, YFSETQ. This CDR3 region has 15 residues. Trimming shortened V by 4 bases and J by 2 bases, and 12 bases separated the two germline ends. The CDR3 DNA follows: TGCGCCAGCAGCGGTACGGGGGCTACTAATGAAAAACTGTTTTTT. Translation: CASSGTGATNEKLFF.

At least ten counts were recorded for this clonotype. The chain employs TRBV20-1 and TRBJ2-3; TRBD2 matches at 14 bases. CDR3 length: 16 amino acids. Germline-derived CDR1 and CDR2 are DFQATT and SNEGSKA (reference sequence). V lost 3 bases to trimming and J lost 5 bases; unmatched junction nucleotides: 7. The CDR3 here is CSARGLAGARGDTQYF. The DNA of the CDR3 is TGCAGTGCTAGGGGACTAGCGGGGGCCCGGGGAGATACGCAGTATTTT.

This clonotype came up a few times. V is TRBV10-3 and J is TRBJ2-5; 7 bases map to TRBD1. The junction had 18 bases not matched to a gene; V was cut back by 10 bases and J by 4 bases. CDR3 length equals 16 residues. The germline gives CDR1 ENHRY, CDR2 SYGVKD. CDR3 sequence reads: CATADLTGWLGETQYF. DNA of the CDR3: TGTGCCACCGCGGACCTGACAGGGTGGCTTGGAGAGACCCAGTACTTC.

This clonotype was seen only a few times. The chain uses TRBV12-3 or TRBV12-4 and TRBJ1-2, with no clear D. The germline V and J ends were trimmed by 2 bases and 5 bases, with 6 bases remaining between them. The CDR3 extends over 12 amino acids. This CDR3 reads CASSLHRYGYTF. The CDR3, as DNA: TGTGCCAGCAGTTTACACAGATATGGCTACACCTTC.

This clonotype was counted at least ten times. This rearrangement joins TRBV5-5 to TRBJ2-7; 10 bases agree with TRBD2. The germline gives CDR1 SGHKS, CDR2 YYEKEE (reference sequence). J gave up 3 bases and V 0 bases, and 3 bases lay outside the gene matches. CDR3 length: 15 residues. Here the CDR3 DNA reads TGTGCCAGCAGCTTGGCGGCTAGCGGGGGCTACGAGCAGTACTTC. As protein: CASSLAASGGYEQYF.

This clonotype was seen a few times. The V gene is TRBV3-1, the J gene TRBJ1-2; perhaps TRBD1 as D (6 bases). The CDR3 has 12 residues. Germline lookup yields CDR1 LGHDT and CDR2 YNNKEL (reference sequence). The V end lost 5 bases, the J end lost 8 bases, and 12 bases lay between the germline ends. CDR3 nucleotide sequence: TGTGCCAGCAGCGTGGGGGCAGGAGGCTACACCTTC. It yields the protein CASSVGAGGYTF.

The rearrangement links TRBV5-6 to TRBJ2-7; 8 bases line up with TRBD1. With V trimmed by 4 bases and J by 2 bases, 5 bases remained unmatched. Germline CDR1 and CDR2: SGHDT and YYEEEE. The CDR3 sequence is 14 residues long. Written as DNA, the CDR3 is TGTGCCAGCAGCCAACTACAGGGGGCCTACGAGCAGTACGTC. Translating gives CASSQLQGAYEQYV.

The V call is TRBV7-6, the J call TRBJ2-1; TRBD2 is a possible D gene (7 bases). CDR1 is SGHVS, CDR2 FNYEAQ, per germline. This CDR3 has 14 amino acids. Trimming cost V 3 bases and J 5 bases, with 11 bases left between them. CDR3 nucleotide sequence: TGTGCCAGCAGCTTGGGGGGGCAGAACAATGAGCAGTTCTTC. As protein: CASSLGGQNNEQFF.

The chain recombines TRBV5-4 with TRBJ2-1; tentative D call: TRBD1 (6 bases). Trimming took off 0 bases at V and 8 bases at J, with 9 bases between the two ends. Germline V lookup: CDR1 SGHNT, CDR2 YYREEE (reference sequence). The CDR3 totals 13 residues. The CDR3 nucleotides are TGTGCCAGCAGCTTGGCCGCAGGGGATGAGCAGTTCTTC. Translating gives CASSLAAGDEQFF.

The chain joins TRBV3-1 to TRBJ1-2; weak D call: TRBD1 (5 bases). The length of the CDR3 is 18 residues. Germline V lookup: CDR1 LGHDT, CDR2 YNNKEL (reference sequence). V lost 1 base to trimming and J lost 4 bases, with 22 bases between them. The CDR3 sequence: CASSQGASGVGPGYGYTF. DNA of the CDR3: TGTGCCAGCAGCCAAGGAGCTTCGGGGGTCGGGCCTGGCTATGGCTACACCTTC. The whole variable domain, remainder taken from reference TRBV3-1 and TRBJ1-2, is DTAVSQTPKYLVTQMGNDKSIKCEQNLGHDTMYWYKQDSKKFLKIMFSYNNKELIINETVPNRFSPKSPDKAHLNLHINSLELGDSAVYFCASSQGASGVGPGYGYTFGSGTRLTVV.

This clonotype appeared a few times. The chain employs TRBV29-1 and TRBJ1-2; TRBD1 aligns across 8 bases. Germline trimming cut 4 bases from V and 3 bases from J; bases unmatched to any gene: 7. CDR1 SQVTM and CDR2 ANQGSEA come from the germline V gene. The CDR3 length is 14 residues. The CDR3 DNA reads TGCAGCGTTGGCCCGACAGGGGTCGACTATGGCTACACCTTC. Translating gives CSVGPTGVDYGYTF.

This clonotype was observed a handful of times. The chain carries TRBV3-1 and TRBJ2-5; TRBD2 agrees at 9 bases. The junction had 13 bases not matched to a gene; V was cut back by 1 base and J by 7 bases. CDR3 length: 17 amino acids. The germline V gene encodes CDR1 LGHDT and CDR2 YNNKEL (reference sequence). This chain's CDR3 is CASSQGPSAGGLRTQYF. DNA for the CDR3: TGTGCCAGCAGCCAAGGGCCAAGCGCGGGGGGGCTGCGGACCCAGTACTTC.

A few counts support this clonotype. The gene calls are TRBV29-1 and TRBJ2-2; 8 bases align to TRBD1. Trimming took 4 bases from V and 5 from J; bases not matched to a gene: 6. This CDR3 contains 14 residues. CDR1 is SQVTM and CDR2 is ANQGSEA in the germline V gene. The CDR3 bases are TGCAGCGTTGTCGGAACAGGGGGGACCGGGGAGCTGTTTTTT. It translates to CSVVGTGGTGELFF.

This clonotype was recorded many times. CDR3 nucleotide sequence: TGTGCCAGCAGCTTAAGGCCCCGGGAGACCCAGTACTTC. This translates into CASSLRPRETQYF. The chain combines TRBV7-9 with TRBJ2-5; D unresolved. Trimming removed 2 bases from V and 5 bases from J, with 9 bases in between. The CDR3 is 13 residues long. Germline CDR1 SEHNR, CDR2 FQNEAQ (reference sequence).

The CDR3 DNA follows: TGTGCCAGCAGTGAAAGTAGGGGGGAAAAACTGTTTTTT. Translating gives CASSESRGEKLFF. This rearrangement joins TRBV2 to TRBJ1-4; tentatively, D is TRBD1 (6 bases). With 2 bases removed from V and 8 bases from J, the gap between germline ends came to 9 bases. This CDR3 has 13 amino acids. The V gene's germline CDR1 is SNHLY and CDR2 FYNNEI.

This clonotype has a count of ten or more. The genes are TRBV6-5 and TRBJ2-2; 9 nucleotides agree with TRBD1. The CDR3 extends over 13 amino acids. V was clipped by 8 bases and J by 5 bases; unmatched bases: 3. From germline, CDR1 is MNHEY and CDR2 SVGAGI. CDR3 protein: CASGTGTTGELFF. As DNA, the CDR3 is TGTGCCAGCGGGACAGGGACGACCGGGGAGCTGTTTTTT.

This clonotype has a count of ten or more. CDR3 in amino acids: CASSLAAGADNGYTF. As DNA, the CDR3 is TGTGCCAGCAGCTTAGCGGCGGGGGCTGATAATGGCTACACCTTC. This chain uses TRBV7-2 with TRBJ1-2; a possible D gene is TRBD1 (6 bases). Germline V lookup: CDR1 SGHTA, CDR2 FQGNSA. The CDR3 totals 15 residues. The ends were cut back, 0 bases at V and 6 bases at J, with 14 bases in the middle.

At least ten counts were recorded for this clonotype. The CDR3 bases are TGTGCCACCAGTGACCCTCAGCGGTCCCCCGGGGAGCTGTTTTTT. Protein sequence: CATSDPQRSPGELFF. V is TRBV24-1 and J is TRBJ2-2; tentatively, D is TRBD2 (5 bases). V lost 4 bases and J lost 6, with 14 bases in between. CDR3 size: 15 residues. The germline V gene has CDR1 KGHDR and CDR2 SFDVKD.

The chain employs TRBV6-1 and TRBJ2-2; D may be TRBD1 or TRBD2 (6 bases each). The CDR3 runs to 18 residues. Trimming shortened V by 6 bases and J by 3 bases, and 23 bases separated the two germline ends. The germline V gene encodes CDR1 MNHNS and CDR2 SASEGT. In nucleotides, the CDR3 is TGTGCCAGCAGGGGGAGTTCGGGGGCGGATGCTTACACCGGGGAGCTGTTTTTT. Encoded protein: CASRGSSGADAYTGELFF.

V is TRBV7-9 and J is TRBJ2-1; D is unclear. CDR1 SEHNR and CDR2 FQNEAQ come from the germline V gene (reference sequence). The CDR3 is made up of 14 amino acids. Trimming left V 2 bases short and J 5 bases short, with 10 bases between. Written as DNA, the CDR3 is TGTGCCAGCAGCTTAATACTAACCCACAATGAGCAGTTCTTC. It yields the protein CASSLILTHNEQFF.

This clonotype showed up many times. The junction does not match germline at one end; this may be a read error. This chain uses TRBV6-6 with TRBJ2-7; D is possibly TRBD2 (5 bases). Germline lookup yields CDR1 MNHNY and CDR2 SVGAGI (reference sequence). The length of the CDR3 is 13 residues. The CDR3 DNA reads TGTGCCAGCATTTACGGACCTAGCCGCGAGCAGTACTTC. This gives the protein CASIYGPSREQYF.

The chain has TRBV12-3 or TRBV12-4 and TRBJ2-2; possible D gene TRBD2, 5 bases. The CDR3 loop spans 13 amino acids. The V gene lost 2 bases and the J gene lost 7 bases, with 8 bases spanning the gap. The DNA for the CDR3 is TGTGCCAGCAGTTTAAGAGGGAACGGGGAGCTGTTTTTT. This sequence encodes CASSLRGNGELFF.

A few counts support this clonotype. In DNA form, the CDR3 reads TGTGCCAGCAGCGTAGAGGAGGTGGACTACTCTGGAAACACCATATATTTT. This encodes CASSVEEVDYSGNTIYF. V gene TRBV9 combines with J gene TRBJ1-3; D gene ambiguous. V was cut by 0 bases and J by 0 bases, with 13 bases left in between. The CDR3 totals 17 residues. Germline V gene sequence: CDR1 SGDLS, CDR2 YYNGEE.